What follows are 28 T cell receptor beta chains derived from one specimen sequenced in a study of blood T cell repertoires in COVID-19. Data came from immunoSEQ multiplex PCR; TCRdb stores just in-frame clones and leaves some out. Of around 190,000 clones in the sample, around 83% were seen once. Sequenced sample: PBMCs or T cells enriched from blood (not recorded which). These receptors came from a woman in her thirties or forties in a cohort exposed to, infected with or recovered from COVID-19 (not recorded which).

In its sample, this clone was seen many times. The DNA for the CDR3 is TGTGCCAGCAGCTACTTACAGGGGGCCTTATCCACTGAAGCTTTCTTT. Protein product: CASSYLQGALSTEAFF. The chain has TRBV7-2 and TRBJ1-1; TRBD1 agrees at 9 bases. V dropped 4 bases and J dropped 4; count of bases not matched to a gene: 10. CDR1 is SGHTA, CDR2 FQGNSA, per germline. The CDR3 has 16 residues.

The chain joins TRBV11-2 to TRBJ2-1, with TRBD2 matching 11 bases. This CDR3 spans 18 amino acids. After removal of 0 bases from V and 6 bases from J, the junction contained 10 bases not matched to a gene. Germline CDR1 reads SGHAT; CDR2 reads FQNNGV. In nucleotides, the CDR3 is TGTGCCAGCAGCTTAGAATTTAGCGGGAGGGCCCTCACCAATGAGCAGTTCTTC. Protein sequence: CASSLEFSGRALTNEQFF. Combining the CDR3 with reference TRBV11-2 and TRBJ2-1 gives the whole variable domain EAGVAQSPRYKIIEKRQSVAFWCNPISGHATLYWYQQILGQGPKLLIQFQNNGVVDDSQLPKDRFSAERLKGVDSTLKIQPAKLEDSAVYLCASSLEFSGRALTNEQFFGPGTRLTVL.

The table lists this clone with a count of one. The J gene is TRBJ2-5, the V gene TRBV13, with 7 bases aligning to TRBD2. This CDR3 has 14 amino acids. Germline loops: CDR1 PRHDT, CDR2 FYEKMQ (reference sequence). The V and J ends lost 0 bases and 5 bases, in that order; junction bases with no gene match: 3. The CDR3 coding sequence is TGTGCCAGCAGCTTAGGGACTAGCAGGGAGACCCAGTACTTC. Residues: CASSLGTSRETQYF.

J is TRBJ2-1 and V is TRBV5-6, with 9 bases aligning to TRBD2. The germline CDR1 and CDR2 sequences are SGHDT and YYEEEE. The CDR3 extends over 14 amino acids. J lost 9 bases, V lost 7 bases, and 11 bases had no gene match. The CDR3, as DNA: TGTGCCAGCCGGCCGGGCGGGGGGGCCAGTGAGCAGTTCTTC. Its protein product is CASRPGGGASEQFF. The full variable domain, with the rest looked up from reference TRBV5-6 and TRBJ2-1, is DAGVTQSPTHLIKTRGQQVTLRCSPKSGHDTVSWYQQALGQGPQFIFQYYEEEERQRGNFPDRFSGHQFPNYSSELNVNALLLGDSALYLCASRPGGGASEQFFGPGTRLTVL.

The CDR3 DNA reads as TGTGCCTGGAGCAGGGGGGACATAGAGACCCAGTACTTC. Its translation is CAWSRGDIETQYF. V is TRBV30 and J is TRBJ2-5; D perhaps matches TRBD1 (7 bases). V lost 3 bases to trimming and J lost 4 bases, with 12 bases between them. CDR3 length: 13 amino acids. CDR1 and CDR2 (germline): GTSNPN, SVGIG (reference sequence).

This clone was found many times. The chain joins TRBV4-2 to TRBJ2-3, with 8 bases identical to TRBD2. This CDR3 is built from 16 residues. The junction had 6 bases not matched to a gene; V was cut back by 0 bases and J by 4 bases. Germline V gene data show CDR1 as LGHNA and CDR2 as YNFKEQ. This CDR3 reads CASSQDPGGGPDTQYF. Written as DNA, the CDR3 is TGTGCCAGCAGCCAAGATCCCGGGGGGGGCCCAGATACGCAGTATTTT.

This chain links TRBV10-1 with TRBJ2-7; D may be TRBD2 (5 bases). Germline V gene lookup returns CDR1 WNHNN and CDR2 SYGVQD (reference sequence). The CDR3 spans 13 residues. Trimming shortened V by 4 bases and J by 7 bases, and 14 bases separated the two germline ends. CDR3 in DNA: TGCGCCAGCAGTGTCGAGCGGAGAGGTGAGCAGTACTTC. This gives the protein CASSVERRGEQYF.

The count of this clone is one. V gene TRBV29-1 combines with J gene TRBJ1-2; D perhaps matches TRBD1 (6 bases). Trimming took off 6 bases at V and 4 bases at J, with 15 bases between the two ends. CDR1 is SQVTM, CDR2 ANQGSEA, per germline. This CDR3 comprises 13 residues. CDR3 amino acids: CSVEPQGIYGYTF. The CDR3 region has the DNA TGCAGCGTGGAGCCCCAGGGGATCTATGGCTACACCTTC.

The gene calls are TRBV5-1 and TRBJ1-1; D might be TRBD1 (5 bases). V shed 4 bases and J shed 0 bases, with 13 bases lying between them. This CDR3 is 15 amino acids long. The germline gives CDR1 SGHRS, CDR2 YFSETQ. The CDR3 is CASSPTGGMNTEAFF. CDR3 nucleotides: TGCGCCAGCAGCCCGACCGGGGGGATGAACACTGAAGCTTTCTTT.

This chain connects TRBV7-7 to TRBJ2-3; 14 bases fit TRBD2. The CDR3 contains 17 residues. Germline CDR1 SSHAT, CDR2 FNYEAQ (reference sequence). Trimming at V came to 4 bases and at J to 4 bases, leaving 7 bases not matched to a gene. The CDR3 region is CASSSGTSGSAADTQYF. CDR3 DNA: TGTGCCAGCAGCTCCGGGACTAGCGGGAGTGCGGCAGATACGCAGTATTTT.

The gene calls are TRBV4-1 and TRBJ1-5, with TRBD1 matching over 8 bases. Losses at the gene ends were 2 bases for V and 7 bases for J; bases not matched to a gene: 7. The CDR3 is made up of 15 amino acids. The germline CDR1 and CDR2 sequences are MGHRA and YSYEKL. The CDR3 DNA follows: TGCGCCAGCAGCCAACTAGTGGACAGGGCCCAGCCCCAGCATTTT. Translation gives CASSQLVDRAQPQHF.

The V call is TRBV3-1 (or the pseudogene TRBV3-2), the J call TRBJ1-6; tentatively, D is TRBD1 (6 bases). Trimming cost V 4 bases and J 8 bases, with 18 bases left between them. Per the germline V gene, CDR1 is LGHDT and CDR2 is YNNKEL (reference sequence). The CDR3 is made up of 16 amino acids. The CDR3 DNA follows: TGTGCCAGCAGCCCACCTCTGGCAGGGGATGATTCACCCCTCCACTTT. This sequence encodes CASSPPLAGDDSPLHF.

The chain has TRBV5-1 and TRBJ1-2, with TRBD1 identical over 12 bases. In germline, CDR1 is SGHRS, CDR2 YFSETQ. The CDR3 runs 20 residues. Germline trimming cut 4 bases from V and 4 bases from J; bases unmatched to any gene: 20. CDR3 sequence (DNA): TGCGCCAGCAGCCCCCTCTTTCTTCGGGACAGGGGGCGCCGAGGCTATGGCTACACCTTC. Protein: CASSPLFLRDRGRRGYGYTF.

The rearrangement links TRBV7-8 to TRBJ1-5; no clear D. The V end lost 1 base, the J end lost 0 bases, and 13 bases lay between the germline ends. This CDR3 is built from 17 residues. Per germline, CDR1 SGHVS and CDR2 FQNEAQ. Here the CDR3 reads CASSLDGLAYSNQPQHF. The CDR3 bases are TGTGCCAGCAGCTTAGATGGCCTCGCTTATAGCAATCAGCCCCAGCATTTT.

This rearrangement joins TRBV29-1 to TRBJ2-3; TRBD2 agrees at 7 bases. The junction had 12 bases not matched to a gene; V was cut back by 4 bases and J by 11 bases. This CDR3 contains 13 residues. Germline CDR1 is SQVTM and CDR2 is ANQGSEA. The CDR3 DNA sequence: TGCAGCGTTGCCGACTTAAACCGCGGGGGGCAGTATTTT. Translation: CSVADLNRGGQYF.

This chain connects TRBV11-2 to TRBJ1-2; D ambiguous. CDR1 is SGHAT and CDR2 is FQNNGV in the germline V gene. Trimming stripped 0 bases from V and 3 bases from J, with 11 bases between. The CDR3 has 15 amino acids. CDR3 residues: CASSLDPNAYYGYTF. CDR3 nucleotide sequence: TGTGCCAGCAGCTTAGATCCTAATGCCTACTATGGCTACACCTTC.

CDR3 DNA: TGTGCCAGCAGCAACCCCGGGACTAACTACGAGCAGTACTTC. This translates into CASSNPGTNYEQYF. The chain couples TRBV13 to TRBJ2-7, with 7 nucleotides matching TRBD2. The CDR3 totals 14 residues. V shed 5 bases, J shed 3 bases, and the junction held 7 bases outside the gene matches. CDR1 PRHDT and CDR2 FYEKMQ come from the germline V gene (reference sequence).

The V gene is TRBV9, the J gene TRBJ2-1; 10 bases are shared with TRBD2. Losses at the gene ends were 4 bases for V and 8 bases for J; bases not matched to a gene: 9. This CDR3 contains 15 residues. Germline CDR1 and CDR2: SGDLS and YYNGEE. The CDR3 DNA reads as TGTGCCAGCAGCCCCGGCCTAGCGGGAGAGGATGAGCAGTTCTTC. This translates into CASSPGLAGEDEQFF.

J is TRBJ1-3 and V is TRBV27, with TRBD1 as a possible D gene (6 bases). CDR3 length: 14 amino acids. Germline CDR1 MNHEY, CDR2 SMNVEV (reference sequence). V shed 4 bases and J shed 1 base, with 8 bases lying between them. The chain's CDR3 is CASSYRASGNTIYF. The CDR3 DNA reads as TGTGCCAGCAGTTACAGGGCGTCTGGAAACACCATATATTTT.

CDR3 DNA: TGCGCCAGCAGCTTGTCGACGGATCAGGGTACGCCGAACACCGGGGAGCTGTTTTTT. Protein sequence: CASSLSTDQGTPNTGELFF. The gene calls are TRBV5-1 and TRBJ2-2, with D possibly TRBD1 on 5 matching bases. The CDR3 spans 19 residues. CDR1 and CDR2 (germline): SGHRS, YFSETQ. Trimming cost V 1 base and J 0 bases, with 19 bases left between them.

The chain combines TRBV5-1 with TRBJ1-1; D call uncertain. CDR3 size: 15 residues. Germline V lookup: CDR1 SGHRS, CDR2 YFSETQ. The germline V and J ends were trimmed by 2 bases and 3 bases, with 14 bases remaining between them. CDR3: CASSLEGGYYTEAFF. The CDR3, as DNA: TGCGCCAGCAGCTTAGAAGGAGGGTATTACACTGAAGCTTTCTTT.

The chain couples TRBV12-5 to TRBJ1-2; 7 nucleotides line up with TRBD1. Per germline, CDR1 LGHNT and CDR2 FRNRAP. Germline trimming cut 5 bases from V and 3 bases from J; bases unmatched to any gene: 9. This CDR3 is built from 15 residues. CDR3 in amino acids: CASGPQGTPHYGYTF. Written as DNA, the CDR3 is TGTGCTAGTGGTCCACAGGGGACACCCCACTATGGCTACACCTTC.

The V call is TRBV28, the J call TRBJ1-3; D gene ambiguous. Germline assignment: CDR1 MDHEN and CDR2 SYDVKM. This CDR3 region has 15 residues. Between the trimmed V and J ends, which lost 5 bases and 4 bases, there was a span of 15 bases. CDR3 in DNA: TGTGCCAGCAGTCCCCCTCGCCGGTCGGGAAACACCATATATTTT. Its translation is CASSPPRRSGNTIYF.

The rearrangement joins TRBV7-9 to TRBJ2-3; 12 bases are a match to TRBD2. This CDR3 is 17 amino acids long. The germline V gene encodes CDR1 SEHNR and CDR2 FQNEAQ (reference sequence). V was pared by 5 bases and J by 2 bases, with 8 bases of the junction left unmatched. Here the CDR3 reads CASSTRTSGDITDTQYF. CDR3 DNA: TGTGCCAGCAGCACCCGGACTAGCGGGGACATCACAGATACGCAGTATTTT.

This chain joins TRBV6-1 and TRBJ1-2; 7 bases are a match to TRBD1. The germline V gene encodes CDR1 MNHNS and CDR2 SASEGT. This CDR3 has 15 amino acids. Trimming took 2 bases from V and 6 from J; bases not matched to a gene: 9. CDR3 sequence (DNA): TGTGCCAGCAGTGAACGACTAACAGGGGAGGATGGCTACACCTTC. This codes for CASSERLTGEDGYTF.

The gene calls are TRBV28 and TRBJ1-5; D is perhaps TRBD1 (5 bases). Germline V gene lookup returns CDR1 MDHEN and CDR2 SYDVKM. This CDR3 region has 14 residues. V lost 2 bases to trimming and J lost 4 bases, with 9 bases between them. CDR3 loop: CASSLEQANQPQHF. The CDR3 DNA is TGTGCCAGCAGTTTAGAACAGGCAAATCAGCCCCAGCATTTT.

This chain joins TRBV7-9 and TRBJ2-7; 8 bases are shared with TRBD2. V lost 5 bases, J lost 5 bases, and 5 bases stayed unmatched. This CDR3 has 13 residues. CDR1 and CDR2 (germline): SEHNR, FQNEAQ (reference sequence). Here the CDR3 DNA reads TGTGCCAGCAGCGCCGGGAGGGGCCACGAGCAGTACTTC. Its translation: CASSAGRGHEQYF.

This chain links TRBV5-4 with TRBJ2-7; D might be TRBD2 (5 bases). V was clipped by 2 bases and J by 4 bases, with 7 bases between them. The CDR3 has 12 amino acids. Germline CDR1 and CDR2: SGHNT and YYREEE (reference sequence). The CDR3 loop reads CASSLLGYEQYF. The DNA for the CDR3 is TGTGCCAGCAGCTTACTAGGGTACGAGCAGTACTTC.